The 16 T cell receptor beta chains listed next were all sequenced from one sample in a study of blood T cells in healthy people across ages. Combining a sample-barcoded 5' primer with a J-beta primer mix, a second PCR ran for roughly 6 to 12 cycles. One entry per CDR3 protein results from TCRdb running MiXCR on the 5' RACE reads. This sample yields 950,000 to 1,200,000 distinct CDR3 sequences, of which 35% to 45% are seen a single time; around 13% belongs to the top ten. The sample was blood. The receptors here all came from a young man in good health.

The sample holds a few counts of this clonotype. The chain is built from TRBV4-3 and TRBJ2-1; D unclear. Germline-derived CDR1 and CDR2 are LGHNA and YSLEER. The CDR3 loop spans 14 amino acids. Deletions cut 2 bases from V and 4 bases from J, with 9 bases between. CDR3: CASSQMDLYNEQFF. The CDR3 DNA sequence: TGCGCCAGCAGCCAAATGGATTTGTACAATGAGCAGTTCTTC.

The chain is built from TRBV27 and TRBJ2-7, with 9 bases lining up with TRBD1. Germline V lookup: CDR1 MNHEY, CDR2 SMNVEV (reference sequence). This CDR3 spans 14 amino acids. The trim removed 5 bases at V and 6 bases at J, leaving 8 bases unmatched. CDR3: CASSPRTGVGEQYF. CDR3 DNA: TGTGCCAGCAGTCCGCGGACAGGGGTGGGCGAGCAGTACTTC.

The chain links TRBV6-2 or TRBV6-3 to TRBJ2-1, with 14 bases that match TRBD2. Germline V gene lookup returns CDR1 MNHEY and CDR2 SVGEGT. The ends lost 2 bases at V and 1 base at J; junction bases unmatched: 4. The CDR3 spans 18 residues. The CDR3 here is CASSYGLAGGTSYNEQFF. For the CDR3, the DNA is TGTGCCAGCAGTTACGGACTAGCGGGGGGAACGTCCTACAATGAGCAGTTCTTC.

This clonotype was counted a few times. The chain has TRBV5-1 and TRBJ2-1, with D possibly TRBD2 on 7 matching bases. Germline CDR1 and CDR2: SGHRS and YFSETQ. Trimming cost V 4 bases and J 5 bases, with 16 bases left between them. This CDR3 is 15 amino acids long. The CDR3 reads CASSQTGGPNNEQFF. As DNA, the CDR3 is TGCGCCAGCAGCCAGACGGGGGGCCCAAACAATGAGCAGTTCTTC.

The rearrangement links TRBV18 to TRBJ1-1, with a tentative D call TRBD1 (6 bases). The CDR3 covers 14 residues. The germline V gene encodes CDR1 KGHSH and CDR2 LQKENI. V gave up 0 bases and J gave up 8 bases, with 13 bases separating them. The CDR3: CASSPPNLQGEAFF. CDR3 bases: TGTGCCAGCTCACCACCGAATCTGCAGGGGGAAGCTTTCTTT.

The CDR3: CASSSVPGGSYGYTF. The CDR3 DNA follows: TGTGCCAGCAGTTCCGTTCCGGGAGGCAGCTATGGCTACACCTTC. The chain couples TRBV28 to TRBJ1-2; D uncertain. The V gene's germline CDR1 is MDHEN and CDR2 SYDVKM. The V end was cut by 4 bases, the J end by 4 bases, with 16 bases between. The CDR3 is made up of 15 amino acids.

This clonotype showed up just a few times. The chain links TRBV7-7 to TRBJ2-5; no clear D. This CDR3 is 13 amino acids long. Germline CDR1 and CDR2: SSHAT and FNYEAQ (reference sequence). With 5 bases removed from V and 0 bases from J, the gap between germline ends came to 7 bases. CDR3 nucleotides: TGTGCCAGCAGCCCAAGGTACCAAGAGACCCAGTACTTC. Protein sequence: CASSPRYQETQYF. The full variable domain, in which reference TRBV7-7 and TRBJ2-5 provide the parts outside the CDR3, is GAGVSQSPRYKVTKRGQDVTLRCDPISSHATLYWYQQALGQGPEFLTYFNYEAQPDKSGLPSDRFSAERPEGSISTLTIQRTEQRDSAMYRCASSPRYQETQYFGPGTRLLVL.

The chain uses TRBV4-2 and TRBJ1-5, with 9 nucleotides matching TRBD1. The CDR3 totals 15 residues. CDR1 and CDR2 from the germline V gene are LGHNA and YNFKEQ. V shed 4 bases, J shed 6 bases, and the junction held 7 bases outside the gene matches. The CDR3 is CASSPKDRGIQPQHF. The CDR3 region has the DNA TGTGCCAGCAGCCCGAAGGACAGGGGTATTCAGCCCCAGCATTTT.

This clonotype was counted only a few times. The chain couples TRBV20-1 to TRBJ1-1, with D possibly TRBD1 on 6 matching bases. Between the trimmed V and J ends, which lost 5 bases and 8 bases, there was a span of 12 bases. Germline V gives CDR1 DFQATT, CDR2 SNEGSKA (reference sequence). The CDR3 is 11 residues long. DNA of the CDR3: TGCAGTGCTGAGGACAGACGAGAAGCTTTCTTT. This codes for CSAEDRREAFF.

The chain couples TRBV12-3 or TRBV12-4 to TRBJ2-2, with TRBD2 matching 7 bases. There are 15 residues in the CDR3. The V and J ends lost 7 bases and 10 bases, in that order; junction bases with no gene match: 15. CDR3: CASNARPGLLTELFF. The CDR3, as DNA: TGTGCCAGCAATGCACGACCGGGACTACTAACGGAGCTGTTTTTT.

V is TRBV11-1 and J is TRBJ2-3; 12 nucleotides match TRBD2. Germline V gene lookup returns CDR1 SGHAT and CDR2 FQDESV (reference sequence). With 5 bases clipped from V and 1 base from J, the junction kept 4 bases outside the gene matches. The CDR3 consists of 16 residues. CDR3 sequence reads: CASSPGTSGRTDTQYF. CDR3 DNA sequence: TGTGCCAGCAGCCCGGGGACTAGCGGGCGCACAGATACGCAGTATTTT.

The V and J genes are TRBV7-9 and TRBJ2-5; D gene unclear. The end of the DNA is better explained by TRBJ2-7, so the J call may be wrong. This CDR3 contains 11 residues. CDR1 and CDR2 (germline): SEHNR, FQNEAQ (reference sequence). The CDR3 sequence: CASGIDYEQYF. DNA for the CDR3: TGTGCCAGCGGCATCGACTACGAGCAGTACTTC.

The V gene is TRBV5-1, the J gene TRBJ2-5; D is possibly TRBD2 (5 bases). Per germline, CDR1 SGHRS and CDR2 YFSETQ. Between the trimmed V and J ends, which lost 2 bases and 4 bases, there was a span of 12 bases. The length of the CDR3 is 14 residues. CDR3 sequence reads: CASSLEGPGETQYF. The CDR3 DNA reads TGCGCCAGCAGCTTAGAGGGTCCAGGAGAGACCCAGTACTTC.

Points on this clonotype: The junction departs from the called germline gene at one end, perhaps through a read error. V and J are TRBV19 and TRBJ1-5; D perhaps matches TRBD1 (5 bases). The germline gives CDR1 LNHDA, CDR2 SQIVND (reference sequence). CDR3 length equals 14 residues. The CDR3, as DNA: TGTGCCAGTGGTATCGGGGCCTACGGACAACCCCAGCATTTT. Translation gives CASGIGAYGQPQHF.

This clonotype came up a few times. The J gene is TRBJ1-4, the V gene TRBV7-2; TRBD1 matches at 12 bases. Germline CDR1 SGHTA, CDR2 FQGNSA. The trim removed 5 bases at V and 11 bases at J, leaving 6 bases unmatched. The CDR3 has 14 residues. CDR3 sequence (DNA): TGTGCCAGCAGCAGAGGGACAGGGGGCAAGAAACTGTTTTTT. This gives the protein CASSRGTGGKKLFF.

The V and J genes are TRBV10-3 and TRBJ2-1; TRBD2 aligns across 7 bases. V trimming: 10 bases; J trimming: 8 bases; junction bases outside the gene matches: 8. This CDR3 is 12 amino acids long. The germline gives CDR1 ENHRY, CDR2 SYGVKD. DNA for the CDR3: TGTGCCAGACTAGCAGTGTGTGATGAGCAGTTCTTC. It is translated as CARLAVCDEQFF.